This TCR beta chain was identified during a study of CD8 T cells in ankylosing spondylitis. Overall study results and limits: A motif in TCR beta, a set of seven to nine highly homologous variants, appeared characteristic of ankylosing spondylitis blood. Disease-linked clones were reportedly significantly enriched in matched ankylosing spondylitis synovial fluid. Certain motif variants had earlier appeared in reactive arthritis synovial fluid and blood. CD8+ by phenotype, disease-linked clones were relatively rare in peripheral blood.

With 6 bases removed from V and 5 bases from J, the gap between germline ends came to 15 bases. The CDR3 is 14 amino acids. Germline loops: CDR1 MNHEY, CDR2 SMNVEV (reference sequence). Making the TCR beta libraries involved quantitative 5'-RACE with molecular barcodes. TCRdb recomputed calls from the 5' RACE reads with MiXCR, one row per CDR3 protein. The table records roughly 470,000 distinct CDR3 sequences, 25% to 30% of them present only once. In the case of this clonotype: Antigen: not known.

Sequencing used blood, either unsorted or a sorted T cell fraction (not recorded which). This TCR was recovered from a male donor with ankylosing spondylitis. This chain uses TRBV27 with TRBJ2-3, with D unresolved. DNA for the CDR3: TGTGCCAGCAGCTTAGCCATGGGTGTAGATACGCAGTATTTT. Translation gives CASSLAMGVDTQYF.